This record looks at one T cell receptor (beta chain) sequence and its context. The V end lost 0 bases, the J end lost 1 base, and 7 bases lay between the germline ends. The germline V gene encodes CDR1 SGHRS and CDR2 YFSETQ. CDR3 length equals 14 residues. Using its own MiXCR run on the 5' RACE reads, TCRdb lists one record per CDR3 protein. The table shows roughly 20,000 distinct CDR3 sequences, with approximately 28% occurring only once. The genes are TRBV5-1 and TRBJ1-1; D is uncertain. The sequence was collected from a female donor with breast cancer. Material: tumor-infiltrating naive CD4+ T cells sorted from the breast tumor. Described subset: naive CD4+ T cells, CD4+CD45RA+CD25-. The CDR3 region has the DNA TGCGCCAGCAGCTTGGTGGGGAGGAACACTGAAGCTTTCTTT. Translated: CASSLVGRNTEAFF.